This is a list of T cell receptor beta chains from one sample in a study of monozygotic twins with inflammatory bowel disease. TCRdb re-called the 5' RACE reads and shows each CDR3 protein once, DNA omitted. The sample's table shows about 150,000 distinct CDR3 sequences. The source material was blood. These receptors all come from a human donor with ulcerative colitis or Crohn's disease, or a healthy co-twin of an affected twin (not recorded which). Both conserved end residues are part of each CDR3. The order of the fields is J gene, V gene, CDR3 protein.

j_call: TRBJ2-3
v_call: TRBV5-6
cdr3_aa: CASSSEIFFSTDTQYF

j_call: TRBJ1-4
v_call: TRBV5-1
cdr3_aa: CASSYRDPSPANEKLFF

j_call: TRBJ1-5
v_call: TRBV7-9
cdr3_aa: CASSLGQGGSNQPQHF

j_call: TRBJ2-1
v_call: TRBV25-1
cdr3_aa: CASKQGINNEQFF

j_call: TRBJ1-1
v_call: TRBV28
cdr3_aa: CASSLGRGTEAFF

j_call: TRBJ1-2
v_call: TRBV4-2
cdr3_aa: CASSQAGGAGYGYTF

j_call: TRBJ1-2
v_call: TRBV5-4
cdr3_aa: CASSSGQGDRYTF

j_call: TRBJ1-5
v_call: TRBV11-2
cdr3_aa: CASSQGARQPQHF

j_call: TRBJ1-6
v_call: TRBV25-1
cdr3_aa: CASSGPNNSPLHF

j_call: TRBJ1-2
v_call: TRBV28
cdr3_aa: CASSLAAGEYGYTF

j_call: TRBJ2-5
v_call: TRBV14
cdr3_aa: CASSLGLAGVETQYF

j_call: TRBJ1-6
v_call: TRBV5-6
cdr3_aa: CASSDRGGLTSPLHF